This TCR beta chain comes out of a study of radiotherapy plus CTLA-4 blockade in lung cancer. Study-wide points: Early shifts in blood T cell clones, with interferon-beta, reportedly predicted response best.

In germline, CDR1 is MNHEY, CDR2 SVGAGI. The CDR3 spans 15 residues. Trimming cost V 0 bases and J 0 bases, with 8 bases left between them. The table came from immunoSEQ multiplex PCR; TCRdb's copy has only in-frame clones and leaves some out. In the table there are roughly 54,000 clones, roughly three quarters of which are singletons. Remarks on this clone: What it recognizes is unknown.

Sequenced material: peripheral blood, taken from a patient treated with radiotherapy plus ipilimumab. This chain connects TRBV6-5 to TRBJ1-2; D ambiguous. This TCR was recovered from a human donor with non-small cell lung cancer who had a partial response to radiotherapy plus ipilimumab. As DNA, the CDR3 is TGTGCCAGCAGTTACTCGAGGGAGACTAACTATGGCTACACCTTC. It codes for CASSYSRETNYGYTF.